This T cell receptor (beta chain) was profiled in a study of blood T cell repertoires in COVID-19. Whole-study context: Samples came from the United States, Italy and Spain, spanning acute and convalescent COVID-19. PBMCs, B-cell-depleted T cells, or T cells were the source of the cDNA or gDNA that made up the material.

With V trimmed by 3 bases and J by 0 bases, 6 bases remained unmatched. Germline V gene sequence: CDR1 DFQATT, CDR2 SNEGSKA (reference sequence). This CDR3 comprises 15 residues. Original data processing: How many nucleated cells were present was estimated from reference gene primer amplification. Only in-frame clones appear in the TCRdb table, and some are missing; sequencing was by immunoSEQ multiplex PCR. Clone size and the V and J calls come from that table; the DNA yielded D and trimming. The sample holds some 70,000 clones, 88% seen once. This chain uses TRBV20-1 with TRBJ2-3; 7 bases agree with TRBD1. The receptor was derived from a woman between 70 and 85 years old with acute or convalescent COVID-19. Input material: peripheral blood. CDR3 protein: CSASGQGVSTDTQYF. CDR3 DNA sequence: TGCAGTGCTAGTGGGCAGGGGGTTAGCACAGATACGCAGTATTTT.